A single TCR beta chain is shown here with its context. Its binding antigen is unknown. There are no base qualities to consult, and no much larger clone falls within one base. Participants in the prospective study were aged roughly 18 to 95 years, lived in more than 20 United States geographic areas, and enrolled through a virtual design. Cohort assignment in the prospective study relied on participant-reported clinical history from a screening survey and a study questionnaire. Exposed participants had been in contact with someone with a PCR-confirmed or clinician-diagnosed COVID-19 case within 2 weeks of study entry. In the prospective study, whole blood, serum and a nasopharyngeal or oropharyngeal swab were collected from each participant by mobile phlebotomists. Additional blood draws and questionnaires over an approximately two-month period could optionally be provided by prospective study participants. Before DNA extraction, prospective study blood samples were shipped either frozen or at room temperature.

This record comes from a study of blood T cell repertoires in COVID-19 (dated by TCRdb to about 2020). Regarding the complete study: Samples covering the acute and convalescent phases of COVID-19 were provided by collaborators in the United States, Italy and Spain. The material from the prospective study consisted of cDNA or gDNA derived from T cells, B-cell-depleted T cells, or PBMCs. The dataset comprised deeply sampled blood TCRbeta repertoires from subjects exposed to, actively infected with, or recovered from COVID-19. The repertoires were made available in a free public database intended to serve as a resource for research on the immune response to SARS-CoV-2. Samples were obtained from the ongoing ImmuneRACE study (first 160 participants) and from about 1,300 subjects provided by 6 global collaborators. A de-identified subject ID, COVID-19 status, age in years and sex were almost always included in the sample metadata. HLA class I and class II types, where available, came from metadata supplied by the sample provider rather than from assay-based typing.

V and J are trimmed by 5 bases and 7 bases, and the gene matches miss 7 bases of the junction. The germline V gene (reference sequence) provides CDR1 LNHDA and CDR2 SQIVND. The CDR3 holds 15 amino acids from the cysteine to the phenylalanine. Only the CDR3 portion is preserved as DNA: 45 bases, with reading frame beginning at the first base. Overall study outcomes, separate from this receptor: How much clinical and demographic metadata was included differed by source and by participant, and the metadata was provided uncurated.

The immunoSEQ Assay, a bias-controlled multiplex PCR, was used to amplify TCRbeta CDR3 regions from genomic DNA. The original methods were these. Nucleated cell counts per sample were estimated from amplification of reference gene primers within the assay. Sequence reads were collapsed and filtered to measure the absolute abundance of every unique TCRbeta CDR3 rearrangement. For each sample, productive Simpson clonality was calculated by taking the square root of Simpson's diversity index across productive rearrangements. TCRdb re-hosts the immuneACCESS table, in-frame sequences only. Its copies lack some clones; in the studies checked, an unresolved V gene accounts for under half of them, and the cause for the rest is not known. From that table come the V and J calls and clone size; the DNA was used to work out D and trimming. Present in this sample are some 300,000 clones, around 92% of which were seen just once. The ten largest clones capture less than 3.5% of the sample.

The receptor comes from a woman in her 50s who had been exposed to COVID-19. Material for sequencing was PBMCs or T cells enriched from blood (not recorded which). The chain couples TRBV19 to TRBJ2-7; 14 nucleotides in the junction match TRBD2. CDR3 protein: CASSGTSGGRGEQYF. The sequence in DNA is TGTGCCAGTAGTGGGACTAGCGGGGGCCGAGGGGAGCAGTACTTC.